The 10 T cell receptor beta chains given below trace back to one sample, sequenced in a study of blood T cell repertoires in COVID-19. Libraries were prepared by immunoSEQ multiplex PCR; TCRdb keeps only in-frame clonotypes and omits some of them. The table lists approximately 80,000 clones, around nine tenths of them singletons. Sequencing used peripheral blood. These receptors were collected from a man aged 35 to 55 with acute or convalescent COVID-19.

The rearrangement uses TRBV2 and TRBJ1-5; 8 bases align to TRBD1. J lost 4 bases, V lost 4 bases, and 3 bases had no gene match. CDR1 SNHLY and CDR2 FYNNEI come from the germline V gene. The CDR3 spans 14 residues. As DNA, the CDR3 is TGTGCCAGCAGTGGACAGGGGCGAAATCAGCCCCAGCATTTT. Its protein is CASSGQGRNQPQHF. Based on the CDR3 plus reference TRBV2 and TRBJ1-5, the full variable domain is EPEVTQTPSHQVTQMGQEVILRCVPISNHLYFYWYRQILGQKVEFLVSFYNNEISEKSEIFDDQFSVERPDGSNFTLKIRSTKLEDSAMYFCASSGQGRNQPQHFGDGTRLSIL.

The chain recombines TRBV30 with TRBJ1-5, with TRBD1 as a possible D gene (6 bases). V lost 7 bases and J lost 2, with 21 bases in between. The CDR3 loop spans 16 amino acids. CDR1 and CDR2 from the germline V gene are GTSNPN and SVGIG (reference sequence). CDR3 in amino acids: CASAGAGKAGNQPQHF. CDR3 bases: TGTGCCTCGGCGGGGGCAGGGAAGGCGGGCAATCAGCCCCAGCATTTT.

J is TRBJ2-4 and V is TRBV15; 7 positions match TRBD2. Germline V gene lookup returns CDR1 LNHNV and CDR2 YYDKDF (reference sequence). With V trimmed by 4 bases and J by 0 bases, 3 bases remained unmatched. The CDR3 totals 15 residues. DNA of the CDR3: TGTGCCACCAGCACCACTAGCGTAGCCAAAAACATTCAGTACTTC. Translated: CATSTTSVAKNIQYF.

CDR3 nucleotide sequence: TGTGCCAGCTCACCACGAACTCTCGGGGAGCTGTTTTTT. Its translation is CASSPRTLGELFF. The chain has TRBV18 and TRBJ2-2; D remains ambiguous. This CDR3 spans 13 amino acids. Germline V CDR1 and CDR2: KGHSH, LQKENI. V was shortened by 1 base and J by 7 bases, with 7 bases between the two germline ends.

V usage is TRBV19 and J usage is TRBJ2-6; a weak D match, TRBD1 (6 bases). Germline CDR1 is LNHDA and CDR2 is SQIVND (reference sequence). The CDR3 runs 15 residues. V gave up 5 bases and J gave up 0 bases, with 8 bases separating them. CDR3 residues: CASSEQGSGANVLTF. The DNA for the CDR3 is TGTGCCAGTAGTGAACAGGGCTCTGGGGCCAACGTCCTGACTTTC.

This chain connects TRBV19 to TRBJ1-1; 8 bases are shared with TRBD1. Germline values: CDR1 LNHDA, CDR2 SQIVND (reference sequence). The CDR3 has 16 amino acids. The CDR3 sequence: CATKPGTGYMNTEAFF. CDR3 coding DNA: TGTGCTACTAAGCCCGGGACAGGATATATGAACACTGAAGCTTTCTTT.

The chain is built from TRBV7-2 and TRBJ2-2; 9 bases are a match to TRBD2. This CDR3 has 14 amino acids. Germline values: CDR1 SGHTA, CDR2 FQGNSA. With 4 bases clipped from V and 5 bases from J, the junction kept 2 bases outside the gene matches. The CDR3 protein is CASSWSGGTGELFF. The CDR3 nucleotides read TGTGCCAGCAGCTGGAGCGGGGGGACCGGGGAGCTGTTTTTT.

The chain is built from TRBV25-1 and TRBJ1-5; 8 nucleotides match TRBD1. The germline gives CDR1 MGHDK, CDR2 SYGVNS. Trimming cost V 6 bases and J 4 bases; bases outside gene matches: 5. This CDR3 contains 14 residues. CDR3 coding DNA: TGTGCCAGCAGCACAGGGGGTCGAAATCAGCCCCAGCATTTT. Translating it yields CASSTGGRNQPQHF.

The chain employs TRBV30 and TRBJ1-3, with D unresolved. V lost 1 base and J lost 4, with 11 bases in between. Germline loops: CDR1 GTSNPN, CDR2 SVGIG (reference sequence). The CDR3 extends over 14 amino acids. The CDR3 loop is CAWSEGGFGNTIYF. In nucleotides, the CDR3 is TGTGCCTGGAGTGAAGGAGGTTTCGGAAACACCATATATTTT.

This chain links TRBV4-1 with TRBJ1-1, with a possible D match to TRBD1 (6 bases). The germline gives CDR1 MGHRA, CDR2 YSYEKL. This CDR3 is 16 amino acids long. The V end was cut by 0 bases, the J end by 1 base, with 12 bases between. As DNA, the CDR3 is TGCGCCAGCAGCCAAGATTCAAACAGGGCGAACACTGAAGCTTTCTTT. This sequence encodes CASSQDSNRANTEAFF.